This T cell receptor beta chain is from a study of cytomegalovirus exposure and HLA in healthy donors. Germline V CDR1 and CDR2: SGHNT, YYREEE (reference sequence). The junction had 17 bases not matched to a gene; V was cut back by 10 bases and J by 8 bases. The CDR3 sequence is 15 residues long. Concerning this clone itself: Antigen: not known.

PCR amplification relied on 60 Vbeta primers (plus 13 Jbeta primers). Sequencing was performed with immunoSEQ multiplex PCR; in TCRdb, only in-frame clones are kept and a portion is missing. The sample yields about 140,000 clones, more than 70% seen once. Findings and caveats of the study: The availability of immune exposure information extended only to CMV serostatus.

This receptor was identified in a man younger than 40 in good health and CMV-seronegative. The chain recombines TRBV5-4 with TRBJ2-1, with TRBD2 matching 8 bases. Sample: PBMCs. The CDR3 protein is CAGINTSGSGDEQFF. The CDR3 nucleotides are TGTGCCGGAATAAATACTAGCGGCTCTGGGGATGAGCAGTTCTTC.